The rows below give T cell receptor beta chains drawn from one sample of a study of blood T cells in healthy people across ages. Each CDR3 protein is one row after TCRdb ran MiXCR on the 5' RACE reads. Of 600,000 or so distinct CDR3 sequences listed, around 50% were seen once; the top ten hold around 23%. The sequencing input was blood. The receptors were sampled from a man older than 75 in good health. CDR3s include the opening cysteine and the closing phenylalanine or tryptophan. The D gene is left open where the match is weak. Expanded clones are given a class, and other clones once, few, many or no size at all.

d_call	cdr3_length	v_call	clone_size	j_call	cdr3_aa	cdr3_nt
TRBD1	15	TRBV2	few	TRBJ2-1	CASSESPTGSHEQFF	TGTGCCAGCAGTGAAAGCCCGACAGGGTCCCATGAGCAGTTCTTC
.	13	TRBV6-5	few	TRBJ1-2	CASTPYTNYGYTF	TGTGCCAGCACCCCCTACACAAACTATGGCTACACCTTC
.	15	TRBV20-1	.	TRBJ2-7	CSAPKPGHQTYEQYF	TGCAGTGCACCGAAACCTGGACACCAAACCTACGAGCAGTACTTC
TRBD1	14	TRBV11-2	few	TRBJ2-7	CASSRDRITYEQYF	TGTGCCAGCAGCCGGGACAGGATAACCTACGAGCAGTACTTC
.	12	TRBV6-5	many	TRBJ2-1	CASRRLSGEQFF	TGTGCCAGCAGGCGACTTAGCGGAGAGCAGTTCTTC
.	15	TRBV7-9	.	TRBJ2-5	CASSNAGPRGETQYF	TGTGCCAGCAGTAACGCAGGGCCGAGGGGAGAGACCCAGTACTTC
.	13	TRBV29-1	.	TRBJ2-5	CSVEGGAQETQYF	TGCAGCGTTGAAGGGGGGGCACAAGAGACCCAGTACTTC
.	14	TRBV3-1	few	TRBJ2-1	CASSLRAKGNEQFF	TGTGCCAGCAGCCTGAGGGCCAAGGGGAATGAGCAGTTCTTC
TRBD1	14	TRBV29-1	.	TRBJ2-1	CSVVTGNSYNEQFF	TGCAGCGTTGTGACAGGGAACTCCTACAATGAGCAGTTCTTC
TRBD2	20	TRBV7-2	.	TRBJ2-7	CASSLRPGTEAGGPRYEQYF	TGTGCCAGCAGCTTAAGACCTGGGACAGAAGCGGGAGGGCCCCGATACGAGCAGTACTTC
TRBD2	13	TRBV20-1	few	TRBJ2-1	CSAGRSSYNEQFF	TGCAGTGCCGGGAGGAGCTCCTACAATGAGCAGTTCTTC
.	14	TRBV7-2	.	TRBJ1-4	CASSLVVGNEKLFF	TGTGCCAGCAGCTTAGTGGTAGGGAATGAAAAACTGTTTTTT
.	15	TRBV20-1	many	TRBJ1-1	CSARGGTAVNTEAFF	TGCAGTGCTAGAGGGGGGACTGCGGTGAACACTGAAGCTTTCTTT
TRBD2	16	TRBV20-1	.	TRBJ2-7	CSAHNPGLATYNEQYF	TGCAGTGCCCACAATCCGGGACTAGCCACTTACAATGAGCAGTACTTC
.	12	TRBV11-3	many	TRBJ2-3	CASSHNTDTQYF	TGTGCCAGCAGCCACAACACAGATACGCAGTATTTT
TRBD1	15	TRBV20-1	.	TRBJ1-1	CSARDHGQEATEAFF	TGCAGTGCTAGAGATCACGGACAGGAGGCCACTGAAGCTTTCTTT
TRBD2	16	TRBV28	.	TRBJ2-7	CASRHRTSGRHNEQYF	TGTGCCAGCAGACACCGGACTAGCGGGAGGCACAACGAGCAGTACTTC
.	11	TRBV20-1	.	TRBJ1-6	CSASYGDTLHF	TGCAGTGCTAGTTACGGGGACACCCTCCACTTT
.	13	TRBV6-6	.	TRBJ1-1	CASSYLMGRWAFF	TGTGCCAGCAGTTACTTAATGGGACGGTGGGCTTTCTTT
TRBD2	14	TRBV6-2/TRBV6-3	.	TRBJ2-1	CASGSGSPYNEQFF	TGTGCCAGCGGTAGCGGGTCCCCCTACAATGAGCAGTTCTTC
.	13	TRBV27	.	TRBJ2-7	CASRPLLSYEQYF	TGTGCCAGCAGACCCCTACTCTCCTACGAGCAGTACTTC
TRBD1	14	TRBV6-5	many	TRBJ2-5	CASMALNRGETQYF	TGTGCCAGCATGGCCTTAAACAGGGGAGAGACCCAGTACTTC
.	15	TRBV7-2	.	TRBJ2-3	CASSLVGQRGDTQYF	TGTGCCAGCAGCTTAGTGGGACAGCGGGGGGATACGCAGTATTTT
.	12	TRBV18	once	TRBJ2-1	CASSYMRNEQFF	TGTGCCAGCTCATATATGAGGAATGAGCAGTTCTTC
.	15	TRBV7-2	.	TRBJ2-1	CASSLEGFPYNEQFF	TGTGCCAGCAGCTTAGAGGGGTTTCCATACAATGAGCAGTTCTTC
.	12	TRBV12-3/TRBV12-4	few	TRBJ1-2	CASSWGADGYTF	TGTGCCAGCAGTTGGGGGGCGGATGGCTACACCTTC
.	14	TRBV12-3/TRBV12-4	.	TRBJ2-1	CASSPRRAGYEQFF	TGTGCCAGCAGTCCCAGGAGGGCCGGGTATGAGCAGTTCTTC
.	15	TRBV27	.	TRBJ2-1	CASSLYRSSYNEQFF	TGTGCCAGCAGTTTATACAGGAGCTCCTACAATGAGCAGTTCTTC
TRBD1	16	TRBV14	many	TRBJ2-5	CASSQAGQGIWGTQYF	TGTGCCAGCAGCCAAGCGGGACAGGGCATTTGGGGGACCCAGTACTTC
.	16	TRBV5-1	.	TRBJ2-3	CASSYRGGADTDTQYF	TGCGCCAGCAGCTATCGTGGTGGAGCCGACACAGATACGCAGTATTTT
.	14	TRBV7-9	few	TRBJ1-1	CASSPQALNTEAFF	TGTGCCAGCAGCCCCCAGGCCTTGAACACTGAAGCTTTCTTT
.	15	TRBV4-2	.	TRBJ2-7	CASSQEYGSSYEQYF	TGTGCCAGCAGCCAAGAGTACGGAAGCTCCTACGAGCAGTACTTC
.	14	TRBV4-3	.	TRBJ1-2	CASSGASEIYGHTF	TGCGCCAGCAGCGGGGCTTCGGAGATCTATGGCCACACCTTC
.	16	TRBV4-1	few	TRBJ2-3	CASSRGLEDYTDTQYF	TGCGCCAGCAGCCGCGGGCTGGAGGACTACACAGATACGCAGTATTTT
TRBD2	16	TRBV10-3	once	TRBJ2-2	CAIPATSGGRTGELFF	TGTGCCATCCCGGCGACTAGCGGGGGACGCACCGGGGAGCTGTTTTTT
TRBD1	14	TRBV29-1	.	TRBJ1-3	CSVGTGLSGNTIYF	TGCAGCGTTGGGACAGGACTCTCTGGAAACACCATATATTTT
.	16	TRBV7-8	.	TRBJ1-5	CASSLVARRSNQPQHF	TGTGCCAGCAGCTTAGTGGCCAGACGTAGCAATCAGCCCCAGCATTTT
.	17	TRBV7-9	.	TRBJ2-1	CASTSFDLQGRYNEQFF	TGTGCCAGCACCTCCTTCGATCTTCAGGGAAGGTACAATGAGCAGTTCTTC
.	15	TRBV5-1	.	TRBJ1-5	CASSPGQGWNQPQHF	TGCGCCAGCAGCCCGGGTCAGGGTTGGAATCAGCCCCAGCATTTT
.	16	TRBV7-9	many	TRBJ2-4	CASSLTGGRIGDIQYF	TGTGCCAGCAGCTTAACGGGGGGCCGCATAGGGGACATTCAGTACTTC
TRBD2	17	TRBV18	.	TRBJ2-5	CASSLGLTSSGNYEQYF	TGTGCCAGCTCACTGGGACTGACGTCTAGCGGGAACTATGAGCAGTACTTC
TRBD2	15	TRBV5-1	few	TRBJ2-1	CASSLLSREGNEQFF	TGCGCCAGCAGCTTGTTATCGCGGGAGGGCAATGAGCAGTTCTTC
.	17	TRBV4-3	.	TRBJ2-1	CASSQYEPAGPYNEQFF	TGCGCCAGCAGCCAATACGAGCCAGCTGGCCCCTACAATGAGCAGTTCTTC
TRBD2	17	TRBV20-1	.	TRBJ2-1	CSARRPSGRARYNEQFF	TGCAGTGCTAGAAGGCCTAGCGGGAGGGCCAGGTACAATGAGCAGTTCTTC
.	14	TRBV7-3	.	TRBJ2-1	CASSLEGHYNEQFF	TGTGCCAGCAGCTTAGAGGGACACTACAATGAGCAGTTCTTC
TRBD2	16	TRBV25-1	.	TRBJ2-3	CASSEWTGGRADTQYF	TGTGCCAGCAGTGAATGGACAGGCGGGAGGGCAGATACGCAGTATTTT
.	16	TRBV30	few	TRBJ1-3	CAWSEGRLFSGNTIYF	TGTGCCTGGAGTGAGGGCAGGCTATTCTCTGGAAACACCATATATTTT
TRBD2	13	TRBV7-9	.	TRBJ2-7	CASTWGSGSEQYF	TGTGCCAGCACCTGGGGTAGCGGGAGCGAGCAGTACTTC
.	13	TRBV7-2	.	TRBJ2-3	CASQTRSTDTQYF	TGTGCCAGCCAAACGAGGAGCACAGATACGCAGTATTTT
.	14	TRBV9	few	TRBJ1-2	CASSVEFEGYGYTF	TGTGCCAGCAGCGTAGAATTTGAGGGATATGGCTACACCTTC
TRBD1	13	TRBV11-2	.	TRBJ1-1	CASLGQPNTEAFF	TGTGCCAGCCTGGGACAGCCGAACACTGAAGCTTTCTTT
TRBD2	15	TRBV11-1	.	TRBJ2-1	CASSLSGTSDNEQFF	TGTGCCAGCAGCCTCTCCGGGACTAGCGACAATGAGCAGTTCTTC
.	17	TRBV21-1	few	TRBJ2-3	CASSKAYSGQKTDTQYF	TGTGCCAGCAGCAAAGCGTACAGCGGACAGAAAACAGATACGCAGTATTTT
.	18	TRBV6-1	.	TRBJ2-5	CASSQLGTGEGGQETQYF	TGTGCCAGCAGTCAATTAGGAACGGGAGAGGGGGGCCAAGAGACCCAGTACTTC